Listed here are 4 T cell receptor beta chains from one sample, sequenced in a study of T-cell reconstitution after alpha-beta-depleted transplantation in children. A library of TCRbeta sequences, prepared with unique molecular identifiers, was generated. Each CDR3 protein is one row after TCRdb ran MiXCR on the PCR reads. In the table there are approximately 300,000 distinct CDR3 sequences, about 9.5% of which are singletons. Here the sequenced sample was PBMCs, taken before TCRalphabeta/CD19-depleted stem cell transplant. Receptors were obtained from a boy younger than two with acute myeloid leukemia, due to receive a stem cell transplant.

In its sample, this clonotype was seen many times. This sequence joins TRBV15 and TRBJ2-1, with D possibly being TRBD2 (7 bases). This CDR3 spans 16 amino acids. From germline, CDR1 is LNHNV and CDR2 YYDKDF (reference sequence). Trimming cost V 0 bases and J 6 bases, with 15 bases left between them. The CDR3 coding sequence is TGTGCCACCAGCAGAGATGGGGGGGGCCGACGCAATGAGCAGTTCTTC. Translated: CATSRDGGGRRNEQFF.

This clonotype was observed a few times. The chain joins TRBV11-2 to TRBJ2-3, with 8 bases that match TRBD1. The CDR3 runs to 18 residues. With 0 bases clipped from V and 3 bases from J, the junction kept 11 bases outside the gene matches. Germline V lookup: CDR1 SGHAT, CDR2 FQNNGV. CDR3 coding DNA: TGTGCCAGCAGCTTAGATCGGTCCGGACAGGGTAGGACAGATACGCAGTATTTT. It codes for CASSLDRSGQGRTDTQYF.

This clonotype was observed at least ten times. The chain couples TRBV28 to TRBJ2-4, with D hard to call. The CDR3 has 14 amino acids. From germline, CDR1 is MDHEN and CDR2 SYDVKM. The V and J ends lost 1 base and 4 bases respectively, with 8 bases between them. In nucleotides, the CDR3 is TGTGCCAGCAGTTTATTCGACGGTAAAAACATTCAGTACTTC. Translated: CASSLFDGKNIQYF.

Many counts were recorded for this clonotype. The rearrangement joins TRBV12-3 or TRBV12-4 to TRBJ2-3, with no clear D. The ends were cut back, 0 bases at V and 0 bases at J, with 10 bases in the middle. CDR3 size: 16 residues. The CDR3 protein is CASSLAGLSSTDTQYF. Here the CDR3 DNA reads TGTGCCAGCAGTTTAGCGGGCTTATCCAGCACAGATACGCAGTATTTT.